At least ten counts were recorded for the clone carrying this T cell receptor beta chain. This specimen belongs to a study of T cells in Graves' hyperthyroidism and ophthalmopathy. Study details: Blood was drawn when the patient was first diagnosed and still untreated.

This CDR3 is 15 amino acids long. Germline V gives CDR1 KGHSH, CDR2 LQKENI. V gave up 3 bases and J gave up 6 bases; unmatched junction bases: 10. Using RNA transcripts as the source, TCR beta CDR3 regions were amplified. Primed by the HTBI set, a first-round RT-PCR was run on the TCR CDR3. TCRdb reanalysed the multiplex PCR reads using MiXCR and keeps one entry per CDR3 protein. The data contain 390,000 or so distinct CDR3 sequences, about 15% of them singletons. The sequenced sample was blood. The receptor was derived from a man aged 18 to 30 with Graves' ophthalmopathy. The J gene is TRBJ2-7, the V gene TRBV18; 8 bases are a match to TRBD1. The CDR3 sequence is CASSPVAGGISEQYF. CDR3 nucleotides: TGTGCCAGCTCACCCGTGGCAGGGGGCATTAGCGAGCAGTACTTC.